This T cell receptor beta chain was sequenced during a study of blood T cell repertoires in COVID-19. Background on the study: T cells, B-cell-depleted T cells, or PBMCs supplied cDNA or gDNA.

The V and J ends lost 5 bases and 5 bases, in that order; junction bases with no gene match: 4. The CDR3 sequence is 14 residues long. CDR1 is LNHDA and CDR2 is SQIVND in the germline V gene (reference sequence). Individuals drawn from 20 to 25 US areas were roughly 18 to 95 years old. Libraries were prepared by immunoSEQ multiplex PCR; TCRdb keeps only in-frame clonotypes and omits some of them. Here the sample spans 250,000 to 300,000 clones, around 90% being singletons. Sequencing was done on a sample of PBMCs or T cells enriched from blood (not recorded which). J is TRBJ2-5 and V is TRBV19, with TRBD2 matching 11 bases. The receptor was derived from a woman between 40 and 55 years old who had recovered from COVID-19. The CDR3 reads CASSFRLAGETQYF. The CDR3 DNA reads as TGTGCCAGTAGTTTCCGACTAGCGGGGGAGACCCAGTACTTC. The full variable domain, with the rest looked up from reference TRBV19 and TRBJ2-5, is DGGITQSPKYLFRKEGQNVTLSCEQNLNHDAMYWYRQDPGQGLRLIYYSQIVNDFQKGDIAEGYSVSREKKESFPLTVTSAQKNPTAFYLCASSFRLAGETQYFGPGTRLLVL.